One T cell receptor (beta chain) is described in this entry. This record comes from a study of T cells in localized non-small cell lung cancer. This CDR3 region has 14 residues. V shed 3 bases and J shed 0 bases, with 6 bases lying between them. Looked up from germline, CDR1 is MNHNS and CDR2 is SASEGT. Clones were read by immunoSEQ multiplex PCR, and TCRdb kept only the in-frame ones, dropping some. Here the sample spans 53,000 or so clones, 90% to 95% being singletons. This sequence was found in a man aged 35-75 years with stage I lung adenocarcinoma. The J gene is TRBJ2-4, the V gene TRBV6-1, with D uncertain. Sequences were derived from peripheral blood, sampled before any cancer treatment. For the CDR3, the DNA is TGTGCCAGCAGTGATAACGTAGCCAAAAACATTCAGTACTTC. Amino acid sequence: CASSDNVAKNIQYF.